A single sample is the source of the 20 T cell receptor beta chains below, sequenced in a study of blood T cell repertoires in COVID-19. Libraries were prepared by immunoSEQ multiplex PCR; TCRdb keeps only in-frame clonotypes and omits some of them. Of 200,000 to 300,000 clones in the sample, around nine tenths were seen once. The material sequenced was PBMCs or T cells enriched from blood (not recorded which). Receptors originate from a man aged 35 to 55 who had recovered from COVID-19.

The rearrangement links TRBV3-1 (or the pseudogene TRBV3-2) to TRBJ1-3, with D unresolved. This CDR3 is built from 17 residues. Germline loops: CDR1 LGHDT, CDR2 YNNKEL (reference sequence). The V end lost 2 bases, the J end lost 0 bases, and 14 bases lay between the germline ends. The CDR3 loop is CASSQQRQATSGNTIYF. The DNA of the CDR3 is TGTGCCAGCAGCCAACAAAGGCAGGCAACCTCTGGAAACACCATATATTTT.

This sequence joins TRBV7-9 and TRBJ2-4, with 7 nucleotides matching TRBD2. The germline V gene encodes CDR1 SEHNR and CDR2 FQNEAQ (reference sequence). The V and J ends lost 0 bases and 7 bases, in that order; junction bases with no gene match: 18. The CDR3 sequence is 19 residues long. CDR3 amino acids: CASSLAEYSGGGWWNIQYF. The CDR3 region has the DNA TGTGCCAGCAGCTTAGCTGAATACTCGGGAGGAGGGTGGTGGAACATTCAGTACTTC.

The chain uses TRBV25-1 and TRBJ2-1; 9 nucleotides line up with TRBD1. The CDR3 consists of 15 residues. The junction had 4 bases not matched to a gene; V was cut back by 6 bases and J by 1 base. Germline CDR1 MGHDK, CDR2 SYGVNS. The CDR3 bases are TGTGCCAGCAGGGGACAGGGTCCTTCCTACAATGAGCAGTTCTTC. It translates to CASRGQGPSYNEQFF.

CDR3 in amino acids: CASRTKDWIPGETQYF. The CDR3 DNA follows: TGTGCCAGCAGAACGAAGGATTGGATCCCAGGGGAGACCCAGTACTTC. The chain is built from TRBV7-2 and TRBJ2-5, with TRBD1 as a possible D gene (5 bases). The CDR3 sequence is 16 residues long. Trimming removed 6 bases at V and 5 bases at J, with 22 bases between. From germline, CDR1 is SGHTA and CDR2 FQGNSA.

Comments on this clone: The germline gene is not matched at one end of the junction; a read error may be the cause. The genes are TRBV30 and TRBJ1-2; 8 nucleotides match TRBD1. The germline gives CDR1 GTSNPN, CDR2 SVGIG (reference sequence). The CDR3 covers 13 residues. CDR3 loop: CAWGVGTGFSYTF. The CDR3 DNA reads as TGTGCCTGGGGTGTGGGGACAGGCTTTAGCTACACCTTC.

The chain recombines TRBV12-3 or TRBV12-4 with TRBJ1-2; 8 bases map to TRBD1. V dropped 7 bases and J dropped 7; count of bases not matched to a gene: 8. The CDR3 has 13 residues. The CDR3 protein is CASTTGQGRGYTF. The DNA of the CDR3 is TGTGCCAGCACCACAGGACAGGGCCGTGGCTACACCTTC.

This chain joins TRBV9 and TRBJ2-7; 8 nucleotides match TRBD1. Unmatched junction bases numbered 1, after V lost 0 bases and J lost 2 bases. Germline CDR1 is SGDLS and CDR2 is YYNGEE. The length of the CDR3 is 14 residues. The CDR3 region has the DNA TGTGCCAGCAGCGTAGAACAGGGGGCCTACGAGCAGTACTTC. This gives the protein CASSVEQGAYEQYF.

The CDR3 is CASSYSPGSKSPQYF. CDR3 coding DNA: TGTGCCAGCAGTTACTCCCCAGGGTCTAAAAGTCCCCAGTACTTC. The rearrangement uses TRBV6-5 and TRBJ2-5; possibly TRBD1 for D (5 bases). Per germline, CDR1 MNHEY and CDR2 SVGAGI. V was clipped by 0 bases and J by 9 bases, with 17 bases between them. The CDR3 is made up of 15 amino acids.

Ten or more counts support this clone. CDR3 in DNA: TGTGCCAGCAGTTACTTACTAGCGGGGGCAGATACGCAGTATTTT. It encodes CASSYLLAGADTQYF. The chain combines TRBV6-2 or TRBV6-3 with TRBJ2-3; 11 bases align to TRBD2. This CDR3 spans 15 amino acids. Germline trimming cut 1 base from V and 4 bases from J; bases unmatched to any gene: 1. Germline V lookup: CDR1 MNHEY, CDR2 SVGEGT.

The chain employs TRBV11-2 and TRBJ2-5, with 10 bases matching TRBD1. This CDR3 comprises 14 residues. Germline CDR1 is SGHAT and CDR2 is FQNNGV. Unmatched junction bases numbered 7, after V lost 7 bases and J lost 5 bases. In nucleotides, the CDR3 is TGTGCCAGCAAAAAAGACAGGGGGCGGGAGACCCAGTACTTC. As protein: CASKKDRGRETQYF.

V usage is TRBV7-2 and J usage is TRBJ2-1; 8 bases align to TRBD1. Germline V gene lookup returns CDR1 SGHTA and CDR2 FQGNSA. With V trimmed by 0 bases and J by 3 bases, 7 bases remained unmatched. The CDR3 is 17 amino acids. In nucleotides, the CDR3 is TGTGCCAGCAGCTTAGCAAGGGGGACAGGACTCTACAATGAGCAGTTCTTC. Translation: CASSLARGTGLYNEQFF.

This chain connects TRBV5-1 to TRBJ2-1; a weak D match, TRBD1 (6 bases). The CDR3 sequence is 16 residues long. From germline, CDR1 is SGHRS and CDR2 YFSETQ. V gave up 7 bases and J gave up 0 bases, with 17 bases separating them. DNA of the CDR3: TGCGCCAGCGCGAACTCAGGGGATTTCTCCTACAATGAGCAGTTCTTC. This codes for CASANSGDFSYNEQFF.

J is TRBJ1-5 and V is TRBV6-2 or TRBV6-3; possible D gene TRBD1, 6 bases. The CDR3 loop spans 15 amino acids. Germline CDR1 is MNHEY and CDR2 is SVGEGT. The V end lost 4 bases, the J end lost 7 bases, and 17 bases lay between the germline ends. The CDR3 sequence is CASSSPQQGFQPQHF. The CDR3 nucleotides are TGTGCCAGCAGTTCGCCACAACAGGGTTTCCAGCCCCAGCATTTT.

The chain couples TRBV6-5 to TRBJ2-7; no clear D gene. V dropped 6 bases and J dropped 0 bases, with 9 bases sitting between them. This CDR3 is built from 13 residues. The V gene's germline CDR1 is MNHEY and CDR2 SVGAGI. In DNA, the CDR3 is TGTGCCAGCAGATTGCGGCCCTCCTACGAGCAGTACTTC. Translating it yields CASRLRPSYEQYF.

The V gene is TRBV5-5, the J gene TRBJ2-7, with TRBD2 matching over 7 bases. This CDR3 is 13 amino acids long. Trimming cost V 4 bases and J 2 bases; bases outside gene matches: 3. CDR1 is SGHKS and CDR2 is YYEKEE in the germline V gene (reference sequence). The CDR3 loop is CASSAGLPYEQYF. In nucleotides, the CDR3 is TGTGCCAGCAGCGCGGGACTACCCTACGAGCAGTACTTC.

The CDR3: CASSSPPGGESNQPQHF. DNA of the CDR3: TGTGCCAGCAGTTCACCACCTGGGGGCGAAAGCAATCAGCCCCAGCATTTT. This chain links TRBV6-4 with TRBJ1-5, with D maybe TRBD1 (6 bases). Germline-derived CDR1 and CDR2 are MRHNA and SNTAGT. Trimming pared 5 bases from V and 1 base from J, leaving 18 bases between. The CDR3 spans 17 residues.

The chain carries TRBV5-1 and TRBJ2-6; TRBD1 matches at 7 bases. This CDR3 has 20 residues. The V gene's germline CDR1 is SGHRS and CDR2 YFSETQ. J gave up 4 bases and V 2 bases, and 18 bases lay outside the gene matches. CDR3 region: CASSLGQVRTPRIGANVLTF. In DNA, the CDR3 is TGCGCCAGCAGCTTAGGACAGGTCAGGACCCCGCGGATCGGGGCCAACGTCCTGACTTTC.

The chain uses TRBV6-2 or TRBV6-3 and TRBJ2-1; 11 nucleotides match TRBD2. The CDR3 contains 16 residues. Looked up from germline, CDR1 is MNHEY and CDR2 is SVGEGT. J was trimmed by 5 bases and V by 4 bases; bases with no gene match: 7. The CDR3 DNA sequence: TGTGCCAGCAGTTCCCCGGGACTAGCGGCCCACAATGAGCAGTTCTTC. This gives the protein CASSSPGLAAHNEQFF.

The chain has TRBV3-1 (or the pseudogene TRBV3-2) and TRBJ1-2, with 9 positions matching TRBD1. CDR1 and CDR2 from the germline V gene are LGHDT and YNNKEL (reference sequence). V trimming: 3 bases; J trimming: 4 bases; junction bases outside the gene matches: 9. The CDR3 totals 16 residues. The CDR3 loop is CASSHAHRGRAYGYTF. CDR3 DNA: TGTGCCAGCAGCCACGCGCACAGGGGGCGCGCCTATGGCTACACCTTC.

The rearrangement links TRBV19 to TRBJ1-5, with 7 positions matching TRBD1. This CDR3 is 17 amino acids long. The ends lost 5 bases at V and 9 bases at J; junction bases unmatched: 19. Germline CDR1 LNHDA, CDR2 SQIVND (reference sequence). CDR3 loop: CASSPRQGAYDFLPQHF. The CDR3 DNA reads as TGTGCCAGTAGTCCACGACAGGGCGCATACGATTTTCTGCCCCAGCATTTT. The variable domain in full, completed from reference TRBV19 and TRBJ1-5, reads DGGITQSPKYLFRKEGQNVTLSCEQNLNHDAMYWYRQDPGQGLRLIYYSQIVNDFQKGDIAEGYSVSREKKESFPLTVTSAQKNPTAFYLCASSPRQGAYDFLPQHFGDGTRLSIL.